This record looks at one T cell receptor (beta chain) sequence and its context. The antigen is unknown. The assay was immunoSEQ multiplex PCR, and TCRdb's table has in-frame clones only and misses some. In the table there are about 300,000 clones, about 64% of which are singletons. The source of the sample is a study of cytotoxic CD8 clonotypes in ibrutinib-treated CLL. Study-wide findings and caveats: Pretreatment clonality was elevated relative to age-matched healthy donors and paralleled circulating CD8+ T-cell counts.

Germline V gene sequence: CDR1 SGHRS, CDR2 YFSETQ. V was clipped by 4 bases and J by 3 bases; unmatched bases: 4. This CDR3 region has 15 residues. V usage is TRBV5-1 and J usage is TRBJ1-4; 9 nucleotides line up with TRBD1. This TCR was recovered from a human donor with chronic lymphocytic leukemia. Sequences were derived from PBMCs, sampled after 36 months of ibrutinib treatment. CDR3 in DNA: TGCGCCAGCAGCGCGGGGACAGGGCCTAATGAAAAACTGTTTTTT. Protein sequence: CASSAGTGPNEKLFF.